This T cell receptor (beta chain) emerged from a study of blood T cell repertoires in COVID-19. Across the study: PBMCs, B-cell-depleted T cells, or T cells were the source of the cDNA or gDNA that made up the material.

Authors' data handling: Quantification of nucleated cells was approximated via reference gene primer amplification. TCRdb's copy holds only in-frame clones and misses some; the assay was immunoSEQ multiplex PCR. That table furnishes V, J and clone size, whereas the DNA furnished D and trimming. The sample includes tens of thousands of clones, about 90% of them seen just once. Trimming took 1 base from V and 4 from J; bases not matched to a gene: 6. The CDR3 length is 17 residues. CDR1 and CDR2 from the germline V gene are MNHNS and SASEGT. Seattle cases were enrolled at active infection and followed longitudinally.

Material for sequencing was peripheral blood. The chain has TRBV6-1 and TRBJ2-7, with 14 bases identical to TRBD2. This clonotype was obtained from a man in his fifties with COVID-19, enrolled during active disease. Here the CDR3 DNA reads TGTGCCAGCAGTGAAGGACTAGCGGGAGGGCTTGCGTACGAGCAGTACTTC. Protein: CASSEGLAGGLAYEQYF.